The text below deals with one T cell receptor beta chain. Antigen specificity is unknown. Trimming cost V 6 bases and J 9 bases, with 18 bases left between them. The CDR3 runs 14 residues. Germline CDR1 reads SNHLY; CDR2 reads FYNNEI. The data originate from a study of cytomegalovirus exposure and HLA in healthy donors. General study points: In the analysis, some V segments, TRBV6-2 and TRBV6-3 included, were excluded as indistinguishable.

Amplification used 60 Vbeta primers and 13 Jbeta primers. Generated by immunoSEQ multiplex PCR, the TCRdb table keeps only in-frame clones and is missing some. The profile covers roughly 200,000 clones, with over 70% appearing a single time and about 2.7% taken by the ten largest. The rearrangement links TRBV2 to TRBJ2-1; possibly TRBD2 for D (7 bases). Sequenced sample: PBMCs. The TCR originated in a male donor in good health and CMV-seronegative. This CDR3 reads CASRGGREIGEQFF. The DNA of the CDR3 is TGTGCCAGCAGGGGGGGGCGGGAGATTGGTGAGCAGTTCTTC.